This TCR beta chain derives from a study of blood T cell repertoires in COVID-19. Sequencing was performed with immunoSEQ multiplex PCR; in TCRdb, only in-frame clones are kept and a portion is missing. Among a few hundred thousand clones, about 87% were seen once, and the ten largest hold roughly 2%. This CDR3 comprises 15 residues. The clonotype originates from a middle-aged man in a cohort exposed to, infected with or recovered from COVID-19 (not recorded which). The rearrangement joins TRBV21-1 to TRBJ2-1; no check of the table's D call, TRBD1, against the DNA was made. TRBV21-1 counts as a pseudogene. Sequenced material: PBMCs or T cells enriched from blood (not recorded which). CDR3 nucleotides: TGTGCCAGCAGCAAATGGGAACAGGGGGCATATGAGCAGTTCTTC. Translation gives CASSKWEQGAYEQFF.